Sequencing of this T cell receptor beta chain was carried out in a study of Ad26.COV2.S vaccination and SARS-CoV-2 variants. Background on the study: Among those in the COV1001 Ad26.COV2.S trial arm was the donor. Once or twice, 56 days apart, Ad26.COV2.S was delivered intramuscularly. General study findings and limits: Similar non-spike TCR breadth was seen in vaccine and placebo recipients.

Treatment defined: about 20 received Ad26.COV2.S at low or high dose, single or two shots; roughly five received placebo; per-sample allocation not given. Sampling was done on day 63 after the first vaccine or placebo injection. An Ad26 vector that expressed Wuhan-strain SARS-CoV-2 spike constituted the vaccine. Comment on this clone: Its antigen is unknown.

Data came from immunoSEQ multiplex PCR; TCRdb stores just in-frame clones and leaves some out. Of some 500,000 clones listed, roughly nine tenths are singletons. Germline CDR1 and CDR2: SQVTM and ANQGSEA. The V end was cut by 6 bases, the J end by 0 bases, with 11 bases between. The CDR3 contains 13 residues. The sample was peripheral blood, taken in a trial of Ad26.COV2.S vaccine versus placebo. This clonotype was obtained from a person aged 18-60 years who received the Ad26.COV2.S COVID-19 vaccine or a placebo. V is TRBV29-1 and J is TRBJ1-1; possible D gene TRBD1, 5 bases. CDR3 nucleotide sequence: TGCAGCGTGGCGGGACTCTTGAACACTGAAGCTTTCTTT. Translation: CSVAGLLNTEAFF.